This record concerns one T cell receptor beta chain sequence. What it binds is not known. These data belong to a study of identical twins. Broader study findings: Abundant beta clonotypes from cord blood bore fewer insertions; memory repertoires lacked this pattern.

V was cut by 4 bases and J by 6 bases, with 7 bases left in between. The germline gives CDR1 LNHDA, CDR2 SQIVND (reference sequence). This CDR3 is 12 amino acids long. One entry per CDR3 protein results from TCRdb running MiXCR on the 5' RACE reads. This sample has hundreds of thousands of distinct CDR3 sequences; around 5.7% occur once, and the top ten carry approximately 2%. Sequencing input: naive T cells sorted from blood. The sequence was collected from a man younger than 30 in good health. The chain carries TRBV19 and TRBJ1-5; the D gene is possibly TRBD1 (5 bases). The CDR3: CASSKQVQPQHF. DNA of the CDR3: TGTGCCAGTAGTAAACAGGTTCAGCCCCAGCATTTT.